Below, 17 T cell receptor beta chains from the same sample are listed, as sequenced in a study of siplizumab effects on memory and regulatory T cells. Measured with immunoSEQ multiplex PCR; TCRdb has only the in-frame clones, and not every one. Counted here are about 100,000 clones, approximately 90% occurring once; the ten biggest clones make up about 0.7%. Source material: Tregs sorted from blood. These TCRs come from a human donor in good health.

J is TRBJ2-3 and V is TRBV18; D is unclear. Germline V gene lookup returns CDR1 KGHSH and CDR2 LQKENI. Trimming left V 2 bases short and J 2 bases short, with 11 bases between. The length of the CDR3 is 15 residues. CDR3 region: CASSPFRTLTDTQYF. The DNA of the CDR3 is TGTGCCAGCTCACCATTCAGAACCCTCACAGATACGCAGTATTTT.

V is TRBV7-2 and J is TRBJ2-7, with TRBD2 identical over 8 bases. This CDR3 has 15 amino acids. Germline V gives CDR1 SGHTA, CDR2 FQGNSA. Unmatched junction bases numbered 5, after V lost 1 base and J lost 3 bases. CDR3 nucleotides: TGTGCCAGCAGCTTAGATAGCGGGGCCAACTACGAGCAGTACTTC. This gives the protein CASSLDSGANYEQYF.

This clone was recorded only once. Mismatch with germline at one junction end may stem from a read error. The J gene is TRBJ1-2, the V gene TRBV29-1; D is unresolved. This CDR3 comprises 10 residues. Per the germline V gene, CDR1 is SQVTM and CDR2 is ANQGSEA. The CDR3: CSVVFEVVSF. The CDR3, as DNA: TGCAGCGTTGTTTTCGAGGTCGTCTCCTTC.

This chain connects TRBV5-1 to TRBJ1-3, with TRBD1 matching over 8 bases. The V gene end was trimmed by 4 bases and the J gene end by 4 bases; junction bases not matched to a gene: 7. This CDR3 spans 15 amino acids. Germline CDR1 SGHRS, CDR2 YFSETQ. The CDR3, as DNA: TGCGCCAGCAGCCCCGCTCAGGGGGCGGGAAACACCATATATTTT. Amino acid sequence: CASSPAQGAGNTIYF. The whole variable domain, remainder taken from reference TRBV5-1 and TRBJ1-3, is KAGVTQTPRYLIKTRGQQVTLSCSPISGHRSVSWYQQTPGQGLQFLFEYFSETQRNKGNFPGRFSGRQFSNSRSEMNVSTLELGDSALYLCASSPAQGAGNTIYFGEGSWLTVV.

The chain couples TRBV7-9 to TRBJ2-1, with D perhaps matching TRBD2 (5 bases). V was cut by 1 base and J by 8 bases, with 12 bases left in between. CDR1 and CDR2 from the germline V gene are SEHNR and FQNEAQ (reference sequence). CDR3 length: 14 residues. The CDR3 spells CASSLGLLSYEQFF. For the CDR3, the DNA is TGTGCCAGCAGCTTAGGACTATTAAGCTATGAGCAGTTCTTC.

This clone was observed a handful of times. This sequence joins TRBV9 and TRBJ1-5; 10 bases fit TRBD1. There are 16 residues in the CDR3. V shed 3 bases, J shed 7 bases, and the junction held 10 bases outside the gene matches. Per the germline V gene, CDR1 is SGDLS and CDR2 is YYNGEE. The CDR3 protein is CASSEGIGTGDQPQHF. The CDR3, as DNA: TGTGCCAGCAGCGAGGGAATCGGGACAGGGGACCAGCCCCAGCATTTT.

V is TRBV9 and J is TRBJ2-1; TRBD2 is a possible D gene (6 bases). Germline CDR1 is SGDLS and CDR2 is YYNGEE. The V gene lost 3 bases and the J gene lost 3 bases, with 16 bases spanning the gap. There are 16 residues in the CDR3. CDR3 DNA sequence: TGTGCCAGCAGCGGGAACGCCCGGGGACTCTACAATGAGCAGTTCTTC. It translates to CASSGNARGLYNEQFF. Full variable domain (missing parts from reference TRBV9 and TRBJ2-1): DSGVTQTPKHLITATGQRVTLRCSPRSGDLSVYWYQQSLDQGLQFLIQYYNGEERAKGNILERFSAQQFPDLHSELNLSSLELGDSALYFCASSGNARGLYNEQFFGPGTRLTVL.

V usage is TRBV7-9 and J usage is TRBJ2-5; 8 positions match TRBD1. Germline V lookup: CDR1 SEHNR, CDR2 FQNEAQ (reference sequence). CDR3 size: 15 residues. V was clipped by 1 base and J by 2 bases; unmatched bases: 3. The CDR3 nucleotides are TGTGCCAGCAGCTTAGGGGGGACAGGTCAAGAGACCCAGTACTTC. It is translated as CASSLGGTGQETQYF.

The V gene is TRBV18, the J gene TRBJ2-3; no clear D gene. The CDR3 contains 12 residues. Trimming removed 2 bases at V and 4 bases at J, with 4 bases between. Germline lookup yields CDR1 KGHSH and CDR2 LQKENI. CDR3 loop: CASSPGSDTQYF. CDR3 DNA: TGTGCCAGCTCACCAGGGTCAGATACGCAGTATTTT.

The chain couples TRBV9 to TRBJ2-3; a weak D match, TRBD1 (6 bases). Trimming cost V 2 bases and J 1 base, with 11 bases left between them. CDR3 size: 15 residues. From germline, CDR1 is SGDLS and CDR2 YYNGEE. The DNA of the CDR3 is TGTGCCAGCAGCGTTACAGGGTACGGCACAGATACGCAGTATTTT. It specifies CASSVTGYGTDTQYF.

CDR3 region: CASRREYSGNTIYF. The CDR3 nucleotides are TGTGCCAGCAGACGGGAATACTCTGGAAACACCATATATTTT. V gene TRBV6-5 combines with J gene TRBJ1-3; D gene uncertain. The CDR3 is 14 residues long. Trimming took 6 bases from V and 0 from J, leaving 9 bases between them. CDR1 and CDR2 (germline): MNHEY, SVGAGI.

The chain links TRBV9 to TRBJ2-1, with no clear D. The CDR3 runs 13 residues. Germline V gives CDR1 SGDLS, CDR2 YYNGEE. V gave up 2 bases and J gave up 4 bases, with 7 bases separating them. CDR3 in amino acids: CASSVDGYNEQFF. For the CDR3, the DNA is TGTGCCAGCAGCGTGGACGGATACAATGAGCAGTTCTTC. Supplemented by reference TRBV9 and TRBJ2-1, the full variable domain reads DSGVTQTPKHLITATGQRVTLRCSPRSGDLSVYWYQQSLDQGLQFLIQYYNGEERAKGNILERFSAQQFPDLHSELNLSSLELGDSALYFCASSVDGYNEQFFGPGTRLTVL.

V and J are TRBV6-5 and TRBJ1-2; D uncertain. CDR3 length equals 15 residues. Looked up from germline, CDR1 is MNHEY and CDR2 is SVGAGI. V gave up 6 bases and J gave up 2 bases, with 16 bases separating them. CDR3 protein: CASRDLPGTNYGYTF. The CDR3 DNA is TGTGCCAGCAGAGATCTGCCCGGAACCAACTATGGCTACACCTTC.

This chain joins TRBV28 and TRBJ1-4; D possibly corresponds to TRBD1 (6 bases). The CDR3 loop spans 15 amino acids. V gave up 6 bases and J gave up 5 bases, with 16 bases separating them. Looked up from germline, CDR1 is MDHEN and CDR2 is SYDVKM. CDR3 nucleotide sequence: TGTGCCAGCAGCCGGCGGGGGGGCGCGAATGAAAAACTGTTTTTT. Amino acids: CASSRRGGANEKLFF. Full variable domain (missing parts from reference TRBV28 and TRBJ1-4): DVKVTQSSRYLVKRTGEKVFLECVQDMDHENMFWYRQDPGLGLRLIYFSYDVKMKEKGDIPEGYSVSREKKERFSLILESASTNQTSMYLCASSRRGGANEKLFFGSGTQLSVL.

The genes are TRBV2 and TRBJ1-1; tentatively, D is TRBD1 (5 bases). Germline V gene lookup returns CDR1 SNHLY and CDR2 FYNNEI. The CDR3 is made up of 15 amino acids. Trimming left V 6 bases short and J 0 bases short, with 14 bases between. This chain's CDR3 is CASRLIGGMNTEAFF. DNA of the CDR3: TGTGCCAGCAGGCTCATCGGGGGTATGAACACTGAAGCTTTCTTT.

This sequence joins TRBV18 and TRBJ1-4; D remains unclear. The CDR3 sequence is 17 residues long. V lost 6 bases to trimming and J lost 0 bases, with 17 bases between them. Germline CDR1 and CDR2: KGHSH and LQKENI. The CDR3: CASSRRINPATNEKLFF. CDR3 coding DNA: TGTGCCAGCTCCCGAAGGATAAACCCGGCAACTAATGAAAAACTGTTTTTT.

There are a few counts of this clone. The chain recombines TRBV25-1 with TRBJ1-4; D gene unclear. The germline gives CDR1 MGHDK, CDR2 SYGVNS. The CDR3 has 13 residues. Trimming shortened V by 3 bases and J by 3 bases, and 5 bases separated the two germline ends. CDR3 sequence (DNA): TGTGCCAGCAGTGAGCCCCCTAATGAAAAACTGTTTTTT. Encoded protein: CASSEPPNEKLFF.